This TCR beta chain was observed in a study of post-analysis software for immune sequencing data. At the level of the study: The patients showed relapsing-remitting, secondary progressive and progressive-relapsing multiple sclerosis courses. Points from the study as a whole: The normalized Chao1 diversity of multiple sclerosis patients was significantly lower than that of controls. TRBV5-6, TRBV5-1 and TRBV20-1 were among about 5 TRBV segments more frequent in patients than controls.

The TCR beta cDNA libraries contained unique molecular identifiers. Each sample of roughly 1 to 11 million input T cells yielded roughly 500,000 cDNA molecules, so each molecule approximated one T cell. Using its own MiXCR run on the PCR reads, TCRdb lists one record per CDR3 protein. The data show 750,000 to 950,000 distinct CDR3 sequences, with under 70% seen just once and under 6% held by the top ten. The CDR3 has 14 residues. Trimming took off 0 bases at V and 2 bases at J, with 7 bases between the two ends. Germline loops: CDR1 MNHEY, CDR2 SVGAGI. As regards this clonotype: Its antigen is unidentified.

Sequencing was carried out using blood. The V gene is TRBV6-5, the J gene TRBJ1-2; no clear D gene. This TCR derives from a girl between 5 and 17 years old with multiple sclerosis. As DNA, the CDR3 is TGTGCCAGCAGTTACTCAAACCGGAACTATGGCTACACCTTC. This translates into CASSYSNRNYGYTF.